A selection of T cell receptor beta chains follows, all from one sample in a study of blood T cell repertoires in COVID-19. The table came from immunoSEQ multiplex PCR; TCRdb's copy has only in-frame clones and leaves some out. The sample carries nearly 90,000 clones, 70% to 90% recorded once. Specimen: peripheral blood. The source is a man aged 55 to 70 with acute or convalescent COVID-19. Each CDR3 is given with its conserved first and last residue. A D gene is named only where the DNA matches it firmly. Size is stated for part of the rows, as once, few or many counts, or as a class when the clone is expanded.

TRBV12-3/TRBV12-4	TRBJ2-7	NA	TRBD1	TGTGCCAGCAGGGGACAGGGGGTGGGCGAGCAGTACTTC	CASRGQGVGEQYF
TRBV4-2	TRBJ2-7	NA	TRBD1	TGTGCCAGCAGCCAAGATCTCCCGACAGGGACCTACGAGCAGTACTTC	CASSQDLPTGTYEQYF
TRBV24-1	TRBJ1-2	NA	NA	TGTGCCACCAGTGATACAGGGTTCGGCTATGGCTACACCTTC	CATSDTGFGYGYTF
TRBV7-9	TRBJ1-1	NA	TRBD1	TGTGCCAGCAGCTTAGGGTCCGGACAGGGCTCAAACACTGAAGCTTTCTTT	CASSLGSGQGSNTEAFF
TRBV15	TRBJ2-5	NA	TRBD2	TGTGCCACCAGCAGGGCATTAGCGGGAGGGCCTGAGACCCAGTACTTC	CATSRALAGGPETQYF
TRBV6-1	TRBJ1-6	few	NA	TGTGCCAGCAGTGAAGCGCCAGGGTATAATTCACCCCTCCACTTT	CASSEAPGYNSPLHF
TRBV6-1	TRBJ1-2	NA	TRBD1	TGTGCCAGCAGTGAGCGGACAGGGGGCGATGGCTATGGCTACACCTTC	CASSERTGGDGYGYTF
TRBV30	TRBJ1-5	few	TRBD1	TGTGCCTGGACCGGGGACAGGGGGGATCAGCCCCAGCATTTT	CAWTGDRGDQPQHF
TRBV20-1	TRBJ2-7	NA	TRBD2	TGCAGTGCTAGTGGCGGGAGCTCCTACGAGCAGTACTTC	CSASGGSSYEQYF
TRBV5-1	TRBJ2-7	NA	NA	TGCGCCAGCAGCTCGGTTGGCGAGCAGTACTTC	CASSSVGEQYF
TRBV4-1	TRBJ2-4	NA	NA	TGCGCCAGCAGCCAAGACCCGGGATCCAAAAACATTCAGTACTTC	CASSQDPGSKNIQYF
TRBV4-1	TRBJ2-7	few	NA	TGCGCCAGCAGCCAACCCCTGGGGGCAGGGGCCTACGAGCAGTACTTC	CASSQPLGAGAYEQYF
TRBV2	TRBJ1-5	NA	TRBD1	TGTGCCAGCAGCGCAAGACAGGGTCCCAATCAGCCCCAGCATTTT	CASSARQGPNQPQHF
TRBV7-9	TRBJ2-7	once	TRBD2	TGTGCCAGCAGCCCGACTAGCGGGACCTCCTACGAGCAGTACTTC	CASSPTSGTSYEQYF
TRBV5-1	TRBJ1-1	NA	NA	TGCGCCAGCAGCTTCGCAGGGGCAGAGGTTTGGAACACTGAAGCTTTCTTT	CASSFAGAEVWNTEAFF
TRBV5-1	TRBJ2-2	NA	TRBD2	TGCGCCAGCAGCTTGACCGTTTCTAGCGGGGGGTACGCCGGGGAGCTGTTTTTT	CASSLTVSSGGYAGELFF
TRBV9	TRBJ2-5	NA	TRBD2	TGTGCCAGCAGCCCAGGACTAGCGGTTAGGGAGACCCAGTACTTC	CASSPGLAVRETQYF
TRBV5-6	TRBJ1-1	NA	TRBD1	TGTGCCAGCAGTCCAAGGACAGGGCGATTAAACACTGAAGCTTTCTTT	CASSPRTGRLNTEAFF